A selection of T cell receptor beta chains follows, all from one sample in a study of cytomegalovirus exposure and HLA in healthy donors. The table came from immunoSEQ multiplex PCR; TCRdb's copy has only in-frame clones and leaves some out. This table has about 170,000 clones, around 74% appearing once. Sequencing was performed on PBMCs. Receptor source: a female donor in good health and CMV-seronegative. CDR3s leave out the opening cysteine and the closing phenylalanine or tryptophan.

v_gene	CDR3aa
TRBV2	ATTGTGIMNTEAF
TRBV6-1	ASRRQGGNTEAF
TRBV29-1	SVELGTGKMADTQY
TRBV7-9	ASSFSDRGSGNTIY
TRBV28	ASSRERGAYGYT
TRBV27	ASSLGAPTYEQY
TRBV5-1	ASSKDSYYGYT
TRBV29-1	SVSGGTGGGSYEQY
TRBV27	ASSLRAPSSGGDNYEQY
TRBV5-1	ASSLDVRETQY
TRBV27	ASSDAAGDNEQF
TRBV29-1	SAWAGSNEQF
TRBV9	ASSVGSGGRYEQY